This T cell receptor (beta chain) was recorded in a study of Tregs in tolerant kidney transplant recipients (dated by TCRdb to between 2019 and 2020). For the wider study: The transplants used related donors along with nonmyeloablative bone marrow transplantation, and in the human trials mixed chimerism was transient. The study applied TCRbeta sequencing to find donor-specific regulatory T cells before combined kidney and bone marrow transplantation and then followed those same cells after transplant.

Overall study results and their limits: The study was constrained by small patient numbers, and validation of the findings is required in larger populations and under other immunosuppression protocols. Biological reproducibility was not directly assessed, although technical replication error appeared to be minimal. Donor-specific Treg expansion exceeded global Treg expansion in tolerant patients, suggesting antigen-driven rather than nonspecific expansion. Expanding Tregs with activated donor B cells appeared to identify the most biologically relevant and donor-specific TCRbeta repertoire. PCR primers changed over time for some patients, so nucleotide-level comparison across those patients' samples was not possible.

Based on the germline V gene (reference sequence), the CDR1 and CDR2 sequences are LNHDA and SQIVND. The junction shows trimming of 2 bases on V and 0 bases on J, plus 11 bases between the germline ends. The CDR3 measures 15 amino acids from cysteine to phenylalanine. Only the CDR3 portion is preserved as DNA: 45 bases, with reading frame beginning at the first base. The time point label of this sample denotes: blood sample drawn before combined kidney and bone marrow transplant. Unstimulated Tregs (CD4+CD25+CD127-), CD4+ non-Tregs (CD4+CD25-), CD4 and CD8 cells were FACS-sorted from thawed PBMCs. Prior to Treg sorting, thawed PBMCs were rested overnight with 150 to 250 IU/ml IL-2 at 37 degrees C. The patients were several recipients of combined kidney and bone marrow transplants from the ITN036ST trial, and samples were available only from these trial subjects. Healthy control blood was separated into PBMCs by Ficoll density gradient and cryopreserved, and patient PBMCs were collected both before and after transplant.

Genomic DNA was extracted from sorted cells with the QIAGEN DNeasy Blood and Tissue Kit for TCRbeta CDR3 sequencing. High-throughput TCRbeta CDR3 sequencing, including PCR amplification with bias correction and internal controls, was performed commercially through immunoSEQ. Concerning the study's data processing: Unique productive TCRbeta sequences were defined by CDR3 nucleotide sequence when primers matched and otherwise by CDR3 amino acid sequence together with Vbeta and Jbeta genes. To correct for sorting error, sequences found in more than one sorted population at a frequency ratio of 2:1 or less were discarded, and the remaining shared sequences were assigned to the population with the higher frequency. Donor-reactive sequences were defined as at least 5-fold expanded in CFSE-low cells versus unstimulated cells, with frequency of at least 0.01% in CFSE-low cells. Repertoire divergence was quantified by Jensen-Shannon divergence using the top 100 TCRbeta sequences ranked by frequency. For samples with multiple sequencing runs, sorting error was corrected in each run separately before the runs were combined. The table comes from immuneACCESS by way of TCRdb, which keeps in-frame sequences with V and J called. Part of the clones is missing from these tables; in studies checked, under half for an unresolved V gene and the rest for unknown reasons. The V and J calls and clone size come from that table; D and trimming were worked out from the DNA. The sample has 60,000 or so clones on record, roughly 88% of them singletons. The ten top clones hold about 2.1% of the sample.

In regard to this clone: It has no known antigen specificity. Per-nucleotide qualities are absent, and no much larger clonotype sits a single base away.

The chain is encoded by TRBV19 joined to TRBJ2-7; a tentative D match to TRBD1 spans 6 bases. The receptor's source is a human donor who received a combined kidney and bone marrow transplant. The sequenced sample was Tregs from blood, obtained before the transplant. In nucleotides, the sequence is TGTGCCAGTAGTATACAGGGGCTATTCTCCTACGAGCAGTACTTC. This is translated as CASSIQGLFSYEQYF.